What follows describes a single T cell receptor beta chain. This entry comes from a study of blood T cell repertoires in COVID-19. Study-level background: PBMCs, B-cell-depleted T cells, or T cells provided the cDNA or gDNA that made up the material.

Germline V gene lookup returns CDR1 SGHTA and CDR2 FQGTGA. This CDR3 region has 14 residues. The V gene end was trimmed by 1 base and the J gene end by 6 bases; junction bases not matched to a gene: 3. Original processing notes: The authors estimated nucleated cell counts from reference gene primer amplification. TCRdb's table, derived via immunoSEQ multiplex PCR, lists solely in-frame clones and lacks some. Clone size and V and J calls were adopted from that table, with D and trimming inferred from the DNA. The sample includes about 100,000 clones, 80% to 95% of them seen just once. The TCR originated in a man aged 50-60 years with active COVID-19. Specimen: peripheral blood. The chain links TRBV7-3 to TRBJ2-1; 7 positions agree with TRBD2. The DNA of the CDR3 is TGTGCCAGCAGCTTAAGCGGGGGAAGCAATGAGCAGTTCTTC. Its translation: CASSLSGGSNEQFF.